Below are 22 T cell receptor beta chains sequenced from a single sample in a study of blood T cell repertoires in COVID-19. Clones were sequenced by immunoSEQ multiplex PCR, and TCRdb holds only the in-frame ones, with some missing. Altogether approximately 150,000 clones are present, 75% to 85% being singletons, with the ten largest covering approximately 3.5%. The sample consisted of peripheral blood. These receptors all stem from a man between 65 and 85 years old who had recovered from COVID-19.

This rearrangement joins TRBV19 to TRBJ1-5; TRBD1 agrees at 8 bases. The CDR3 spans 15 residues. V was pared by 5 bases and J by 1 base, with 4 bases of the junction left unmatched. Germline CDR1 reads LNHDA; CDR2 reads SQIVND (reference sequence). Here the CDR3 DNA reads TGTGCCAGTAGTTCAAGGACAGGGAGCAATCAGCCCCAGCATTTT. It encodes CASSSRTGSNQPQHF.

The rearrangement joins TRBV10-3 to TRBJ2-2; TRBD2 agrees at 8 bases. V lost 10 bases to trimming and J lost 4 bases; unmatched junction nucleotides: 14. There are 16 residues in the CDR3. Germline V gene data show CDR1 as ENHRY and CDR2 as SYGVKD. CDR3 bases: TGTGCCACTGGGGGGCGGGAGGCGGGAGTCACCGGGGAGCTGTTTTTT. Protein sequence: CATGGREAGVTGELFF.

The gene calls are TRBV19 and TRBJ2-2; TRBD1 agrees at 7 bases. From germline, CDR1 is LNHDA and CDR2 SQIVND (reference sequence). This CDR3 comprises 16 residues. J was trimmed by 2 bases and V by 7 bases; bases with no gene match: 10. Written as DNA, the CDR3 is TGTGCCAGTAACCACAGGGGACCCTCCAACACCGGGGAGCTGTTTTTT. Translated, it gives CASNHRGPSNTGELFF.

The chain combines TRBV18 with TRBJ2-1; no firm D call. The ends were cut back, 2 bases at V and 5 bases at J, with 10 bases in the middle. Germline loops: CDR1 KGHSH, CDR2 LQKENI. The CDR3 totals 14 residues. The CDR3 sequence: CASSPSSVHNEQFF. In nucleotides, the CDR3 is TGTGCCAGCTCACCAAGCTCCGTCCACAATGAGCAGTTCTTC.

V gene TRBV2 combines with J gene TRBJ1-2, with D perhaps matching TRBD1 (5 bases). The V gene lost 8 bases and the J gene lost 2 bases, with 12 bases spanning the gap. Germline values: CDR1 SNHLY, CDR2 FYNNEI. CDR3 length: 13 residues. CDR3 in DNA: TGTGCCAGCCAATCCGGACAAAACTATGGCTACACCTTC. It encodes CASQSGQNYGYTF.

The sample holds a few counts of this clone. This chain links TRBV5-1 with TRBJ2-1, with D possibly being TRBD1 (5 bases). From germline, CDR1 is SGHRS and CDR2 YFSETQ. Trimming cost V 0 bases and J 9 bases, with 13 bases left between them. The CDR3 runs to 14 residues. DNA of the CDR3: TGCGCCAGCAGCTTGGGTGACCTGACAGCTGAGCAGTTCTTC. Translated, it gives CASSLGDLTAEQFF.

This clone was detected a few times. The V call is TRBV7-6, the J call TRBJ2-7; 12 bases map to TRBD1. Germline CDR1 SGHVS, CDR2 FNYEAQ. This CDR3 is 14 amino acids long. V shed 5 bases and J 6 bases; nucleotides not matched to a gene: 5. The CDR3 coding sequence is TGTGCCAGCAGCGCCGGGACAGGGGGCGCCGAGCAGTACTTC. It yields the protein CASSAGTGGAEQYF.

The chain employs TRBV7-3 and TRBJ2-1; TRBD2 matches at 11 bases. The CDR3 is made up of 15 amino acids. V shed 3 bases and J 5 bases; nucleotides not matched to a gene: 3. The V gene's germline CDR1 is SGHTA and CDR2 FQGTGA. The CDR3 DNA reads as TGTGCCAGCAGCTTCATAGCGGGAGGGCACAATGAGCAGTTCTTC. This codes for CASSFIAGGHNEQFF.

J is TRBJ2-2 and V is TRBV11-2; D is unclear. There are 15 residues in the CDR3. The germline gives CDR1 SGHAT, CDR2 FQNNGV. V shed 2 bases and J shed 2 bases, with 9 bases lying between them. The CDR3 DNA sequence: TGTGCCAGCAGCTTATTTGCGACTAACACCGGGGAGCTGTTTTTT. As protein: CASSLFATNTGELFF.

The V call is TRBV5-4, the J call TRBJ2-3; tentative D call: TRBD2 (7 bases). V was shortened by 4 bases and J by 7 bases, with 13 bases between the two germline ends. Looked up from germline, CDR1 is SGHNT and CDR2 is YYREEE (reference sequence). This CDR3 is 13 amino acids long. CDR3 sequence reads: CASSPSGDNTQYF. The CDR3 bases are TGTGCCAGCAGCCCCAGCGGGGACAATACGCAGTATTTT.

V is TRBV7-6 and J is TRBJ2-1; 16 bases are shared with TRBD2. This CDR3 is built from 15 residues. V gave up 5 bases and J gave up 9 bases; unmatched junction bases: 4. CDR1 SGHVS and CDR2 FNYEAQ come from the germline V gene. The CDR3 DNA sequence: TGTGCCAGCAGCACTGGGACTAGCGGGAGGGCTGAGCAGTTCTTC. Translation gives CASSTGTSGRAEQFF.

The rearrangement joins TRBV10-2 to TRBJ2-5; TRBD2 matches at 13 bases. The V and J ends lost 4 bases and 5 bases, in that order; junction bases with no gene match: 10. The CDR3 totals 17 residues. Germline V gives CDR1 WSHSY, CDR2 SAAADI. The chain's CDR3 is CASSAGLAGVFGETQYF. The CDR3 region has the DNA TGCGCCAGCAGTGCAGGACTAGCGGGAGTTTTCGGGGAGACCCAGTACTTC.

Here the CDR3 reads CASGFAGEETQYF. CDR3 bases: TGTGCTAGTGGTTTCGCGGGAGAAGAGACCCAGTACTTC. The V gene is TRBV12-5, the J gene TRBJ2-5; 7 bases are a match to TRBD2. Trimming at V came to 3 bases and at J to 3 bases, leaving 1 base not matched to a gene. Germline V gene sequence: CDR1 LGHNT, CDR2 FRNRAP. This CDR3 comprises 13 residues. The entire variable domain, with the rest obtained from reference TRBV12-5 and TRBJ2-5, is as follows: DARVTQTPRHKVTEMGQEVTMRCQPILGHNTVFWYRQTMMQGLELLAYFRNRAPLDDSGMPKDRFSAEMPDATLATLKIQPSEPRDSAVYFCASGFAGEETQYFGPGTRLLVL.

This clone was counted only a few times. This chain uses TRBV19 with TRBJ2-3; D is undetermined. CDR1 and CDR2 (germline): LNHDA, SQIVND (reference sequence). CDR3 length: 13 amino acids. V shed 3 bases and J shed 6 bases, with 10 bases lying between them. CDR3 sequence reads: CASSMTLSDTQYF. CDR3 coding DNA: TGTGCCAGTAGTATGACTCTTTCGGATACGCAGTATTTT.

The chain joins TRBV10-1 to TRBJ2-3; tentatively, D is TRBD1 (5 bases). The length of the CDR3 is 14 residues. Germline V gene lookup returns CDR1 WNHNN and CDR2 SYGVQD (reference sequence). V was shortened by 4 bases and J by 4 bases, with 12 bases between the two germline ends. CDR3 loop: CASSAGQGSDTQYF. CDR3 nucleotides: TGCGCCAGCAGTGCTGGCCAGGGCTCAGATACGCAGTATTTT.

V usage is TRBV4-1 and J usage is TRBJ1-2, with TRBD1 matching over 8 bases. The CDR3 spans 13 residues. V lost 6 bases, J lost 10 bases, and 10 bases stayed unmatched. Germline CDR1 is MGHRA and CDR2 is YSYEKL. The CDR3, as DNA: TGCGCCAGCAGGGGGACAGGCAGCGGTGACTACACCTTC. This sequence encodes CASRGTGSGDYTF.

Concerning this clone: Other nucleotide sequences from this sample produce the same CDR3. The chain combines TRBV6-5 with TRBJ2-7; weak D call: TRBD1 (6 bases). The germline gives CDR1 MNHEY, CDR2 SVGAGI. The CDR3 is made up of 15 amino acids. V lost 6 bases and J 1 base, leaving 16 bases between the germline ends. The CDR3 spells CASSSPGQSSYEQYF. The CDR3 coding sequence is TGTGCCAGCAGCTCGCCCGGACAGAGTTCCTACGAGCAGTACTTC.

The chain uses TRBV5-6 and TRBJ1-3, with TRBD1 matching over 9 bases. V was clipped by 6 bases and J by 3 bases; unmatched bases: 7. CDR1 SGHDT and CDR2 YYEEEE come from the germline V gene. The CDR3 covers 15 residues. The CDR3 DNA reads TGTGCCAGCACTCAAGCGGACAGGGGTGGAAACACCATATATTTT. Residues: CASTQADRGGNTIYF.

V gene TRBV20-1 combines with J gene TRBJ2-2; no definite D call. Looked up from germline, CDR1 is DFQATT and CDR2 is SNEGSKA (reference sequence). This CDR3 spans 11 amino acids. The ends were cut back, 1 base at V and 6 bases at J, with 3 bases in the middle. The CDR3 is CSARGPGELFF. The CDR3 DNA is TGCAGTGCTAGAGGGCCCGGGGAGCTGTTTTTT.

The chain joins TRBV6-5 to TRBJ2-3; possible D gene TRBD2, 5 bases. With 9 bases removed from V and 1 base from J, the gap between germline ends came to 11 bases. The CDR3 spans 13 residues. The germline V gene has CDR1 MNHEY and CDR2 SVGAGI. The CDR3 loop reads CASLELGTDTQYF. The CDR3 DNA is TGTGCCAGTCTGGAACTAGGCACAGATACGCAGTATTTT.

V gene TRBV7-2 combines with J gene TRBJ2-7; 8 nucleotides align to TRBD1. The J segment lost 6 bases and the V segment lost 5 bases, leaving 12 bases of the junction unmatched. The germline V gene encodes CDR1 SGHTA and CDR2 FQGNSA. The CDR3 contains 15 residues. CDR3 DNA: TGTGCCAGCAGCGCTAGGACAGGGCAGTCTGGCGAGCAGTACTTC. Its translation: CASSARTGQSGEQYF. The full variable domain, with the rest looked up from reference TRBV7-2 and TRBJ2-7, is GAGVSQSPSNKVTEKGKDVELRCDPISGHTALYWYRQSLGQGLEFLIYFQGNSAPDKSGLPSDRFSAERTGGSVSTLTIQRTQQEDSAVYLCASSARTGQSGEQYFGPGTRLTVT.

The V call is TRBV7-9, the J call TRBJ2-7; D perhaps matches TRBD2 (6 bases). This CDR3 spans 15 amino acids. Germline V gene data show CDR1 as SEHNR and CDR2 as FQNEAQ (reference sequence). The V end was cut by 5 bases, the J end by 1 base, with 15 bases between. In nucleotides, the CDR3 is TGTGCCAGCAGCGGGGGACTGGGGGAATCCTACGAGCAGTACTTC. Translated, it gives CASSGGLGESYEQYF.